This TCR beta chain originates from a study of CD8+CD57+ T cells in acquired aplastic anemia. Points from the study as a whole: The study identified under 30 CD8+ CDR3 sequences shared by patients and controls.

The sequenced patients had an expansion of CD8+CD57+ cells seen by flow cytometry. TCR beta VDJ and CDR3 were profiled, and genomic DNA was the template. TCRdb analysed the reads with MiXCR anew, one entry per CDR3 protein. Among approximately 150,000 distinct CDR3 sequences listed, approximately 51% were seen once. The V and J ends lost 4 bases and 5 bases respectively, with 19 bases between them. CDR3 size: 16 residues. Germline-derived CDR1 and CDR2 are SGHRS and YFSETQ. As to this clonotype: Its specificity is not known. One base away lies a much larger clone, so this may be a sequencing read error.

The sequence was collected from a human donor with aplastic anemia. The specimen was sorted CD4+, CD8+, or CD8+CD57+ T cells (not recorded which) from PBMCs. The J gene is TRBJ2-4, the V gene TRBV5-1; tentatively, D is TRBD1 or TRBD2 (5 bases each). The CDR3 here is CASSPAMGTEQNIQYF. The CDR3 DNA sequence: TGCGCCAGCAGCCCAGCGATGGGGACGGAGCAAAACATTCAGTACTTC.